The 29 T cell receptor beta chains below come from one sample, sequenced in a study of T cells in Graves' hyperthyroidism and ophthalmopathy. The CDR3 regions of TCR beta were amplified from RNA transcripts. HTBI primers were employed in a first-round RT-PCR of the TCR CDR3. One entry per CDR3 protein, called by TCRdb with MiXCR from the multiplex PCR reads. The table has roughly 570,000 distinct CDR3 sequences, 40% to 55% seen once; the top ten hold around 8%. The sequenced sample consisted of peripheral blood or thyroid tissue (not recorded which). Source of these receptors: a woman aged 18-30 years with Graves' hyperthyroidism.

This clonotype was found many times. V usage is TRBV2 and J usage is TRBJ2-7; D is possibly TRBD2 (6 bases). Germline V gives CDR1 SNHLY, CDR2 FYNNEI. CDR3 length equals 15 residues. V was pared by 5 bases and J by 7 bases, with 21 bases between. The CDR3 protein is CASSHRRAEAGEQYF. The CDR3, as DNA: TGTGCCAGCAGTCATCGCCGGGCGGAGGCGGGGGAGCAGTACTTC.

The chain carries TRBV2 and TRBJ2-7; the match to TRBD1 covers 10 bases. CDR1 is SNHLY and CDR2 is FYNNEI in the germline V gene. The CDR3 is 15 amino acids. V was clipped by 6 bases and J by 6 bases; unmatched bases: 11. In DNA form, the CDR3 reads TGTGCCAGCAGGCCGGGGGACAGGGGCTTATTCGAGCAGTACTTC. It encodes CASRPGDRGLFEQYF.

The CDR3 is CASSISGNYNEQFF. The CDR3 DNA reads TGTGCCAGCAGTATTAGCGGGAATTACAATGAGCAGTTCTTC. The V gene is TRBV12-3 or TRBV12-4, the J gene TRBJ2-5, with TRBD2 matching over 8 bases. Gene TRBJ2-1 matches the end of the DNA better, so the J call may be wrong. CDR3 length: 14 residues.

The count of this clonotype is one. With a much larger clone just one base away, this may be a read error. The rearrangement links TRBV13 to TRBJ1-1; D gene unclear. Trimming stripped 1 base from V and 9 bases from J, with 15 bases between. Germline-derived CDR1 and CDR2 are PRHDT and FYEKMQ (reference sequence). CDR3 length: 14 amino acids. The CDR3 DNA is TGTGCCAGCAGCTTAGTTTACCCGGGATTAAAAGCTTTCTTT. This gives the protein CASSLVYPGLKAFF.

This clonotype was counted at least ten times. CDR3: CASRQGGRAGYTF. In nucleotides, the CDR3 is TGTGCCAGCAGACAAGGGGGCCGTGCTGGCTACACCTTC. This chain uses TRBV2 with TRBJ1-2; 7 bases line up with TRBD1. Germline V gene sequence: CDR1 SNHLY, CDR2 FYNNEI. The V and J ends lost 6 bases and 7 bases, in that order; junction bases with no gene match: 8. CDR3 length: 13 residues.

Many counts were recorded for this clonotype. The chain has TRBV7-9 and TRBJ2-7, with 12 bases aligning to TRBD1. Trimming took 5 bases from V and 4 from J; bases not matched to a gene: 6. There are 15 residues in the CDR3. Germline V CDR1 and CDR2: SEHNR, FQNEAQ (reference sequence). The chain's CDR3 is CASSTGTGGQYEQYF. The DNA of the CDR3 is TGTGCCAGCAGCACCGGGACAGGGGGCCAATACGAGCAGTACTTC.

V gene TRBV7-9 combines with J gene TRBJ1-2, with 11 bases identical to TRBD1. This CDR3 spans 16 amino acids. With 4 bases clipped from V and 2 bases from J, the junction kept 6 bases outside the gene matches. Germline V gene lookup returns CDR1 SEHNR and CDR2 FQNEAQ (reference sequence). Here the CDR3 DNA reads TGTGCCAGCAGCTCCCGGACAGGGGGCGCAAACTATGGCTACACCTTC. Protein sequence: CASSSRTGGANYGYTF. The variable domain in full, with the rest retrieved from reference TRBV7-9 and TRBJ1-2, is DTGVSQNPRHKITKRGQNVTFRCDPISEHNRLYWYRQTLGQGPEFLTYFQNEAQLEKSRLLSDRFSAERPKGSFSTLEIQRTEQGDSAMYLCASSSRTGGANYGYTFGSGTRLTVV.

The rearrangement uses TRBV6-6 and TRBJ1-4; the D is unclear. The CDR3 totals 14 residues. Trimming removed 5 bases from V and 5 bases from J, with 12 bases in between. Germline V gives CDR1 MNHNY, CDR2 SVGAGI (reference sequence). DNA for the CDR3: TGTGCCAGCAGTGCACTCCGGGCAAATGAAAAACTGTTTTTT. This translates into CASSALRANEKLFF.

This clonotype was seen at least ten times. The chain uses TRBV6-4 and TRBJ1-5, with D hard to call. V was pared by 6 bases and J by 7 bases, with 13 bases between. CDR3 size: 13 residues. Germline CDR1 and CDR2: MRHNA and SNTAGT. CDR3 nucleotides: TGTGCCAGCAGCCTATACTCTGGGCAGCCCCAGCATTTT. Protein product: CASSLYSGQPQHF.

This CDR3 reads CASSRGLAAYNELFF. CDR3 sequence (DNA): TGTGCCAGCAGCCGGGGACTAGCGGCTTACAATGAGCTGTTTTTT. This chain joins TRBV14 and TRBJ2-2, with 11 bases that match TRBD2. From germline, CDR1 is SGHDN and CDR2 FVKESK. The CDR3 length is 15 residues. The V and J ends lost 4 bases and 11 bases, in that order; junction bases with no gene match: 9.

V is TRBV24-1 and J is TRBJ1-2, with 7 bases aligning to TRBD1. Unmatched junction bases numbered 8, after V lost 12 bases and J lost 5 bases. Per germline, CDR1 KGHDR and CDR2 SFDVKD. This CDR3 has 12 amino acids. Written as DNA, the CDR3 is TGTGCCTCGACAGGGACCGAGTATGGCTACACCTTC. This codes for CASTGTEYGYTF.

This clonotype was recorded at least ten times. The gene calls are TRBV7-9 and TRBJ1-4; possible D gene TRBD1, 5 bases. Germline-derived CDR1 and CDR2 are SEHNR and FQNEAQ (reference sequence). The CDR3 is made up of 13 amino acids. Trimming cost V 8 bases and J 4 bases, with 11 bases left between them. CDR3 sequence: CASVQEHNEKLFF. CDR3 DNA: TGTGCCAGCGTACAGGAACATAATGAAAAACTGTTTTTT.

This clonotype was observed once. V is TRBV20-1 and J is TRBJ2-5; D unclear. This CDR3 spans 10 amino acids. Trimming pared 8 bases from V and 1 base from J, leaving 5 bases between. Germline assignment: CDR1 DFQATT and CDR2 SNEGSKA (reference sequence). CDR3 region: CSSLQETQYF. In DNA, the CDR3 is TGCAGTTCACTCCAAGAGACCCAGTACTTC.

This clonotype was seen a few times. The CDR3 DNA is TGCAGCGTCTCGGAGCTGGAAAAGCAGTTCTTC. Translating gives CSVSELEKQFF. The chain uses TRBV29-1 and TRBJ2-1; no reliable D call. This CDR3 spans 11 amino acids. Germline CDR1 is SQVTM and CDR2 is ANQGSEA. V was shortened by 6 bases and J by 11 bases, with 14 bases between the two germline ends.

This chain connects TRBV7-2 to TRBJ1-2, with 9 bases fitting TRBD1. Looked up from germline, CDR1 is SGHTA and CDR2 is FQGNSA. The CDR3 spans 13 residues. The ends lost 2 bases at V and 8 bases at J; junction bases unmatched: 3. The DNA of the CDR3 is TGTGCCAGCAGCTTACCCGGGACAGGGGGCTACACCTTC. Residues: CASSLPGTGGYTF.

The genes are TRBV7-6 and TRBJ2-3; 10 bases match TRBD2. The CDR3 is made up of 16 amino acids. After removal of 2 bases from V and 0 bases from J, the junction contained 2 bases not matched to a gene. Germline CDR1 and CDR2: SGHVS and FNYEAQ. The CDR3 nucleotides read TGTGCCAGCAGCTTAACGACTAGCGGGAGCACAGATACGCAGTATTTT. It yields the protein CASSLTTSGSTDTQYF.

This clonotype was recorded at least ten times. This chain links TRBV18 with TRBJ1-6; D might be TRBD1 (6 bases). Trimming stripped 3 bases from V and 10 bases from J, with 13 bases between. This CDR3 contains 14 residues. CDR1 is KGHSH, CDR2 LQKENI, per germline. In nucleotides, the CDR3 is TGTGCCAGCTCACCGAACAGGGCAGAATCACCCCTCCACTTT. Amino acid sequence: CASSPNRAESPLHF. The entire variable domain, with the rest obtained from reference TRBV18 and TRBJ1-6, is as follows: NAGVMQNPRHLVRRRGQEARLRCSPMKGHSHVYWYRQLPEEGLKFMVYLQKENIIDESGMPKERFSAEFPKEGPSILRIQQVVRGDSAAYFCASSPNRAESPLHFGNGTRLTVT.

This clonotype was detected only once. The chain has TRBV10-3 and TRBJ1-1; a weak D match, TRBD1 (5 bases). Germline CDR1 and CDR2: ENHRY and SYGVKD. Trimming stripped 4 bases from V and 6 bases from J, with 15 bases between. The CDR3 has 14 amino acids. The DNA for the CDR3 is TGTGCCATCAGTGTAGGGGCTGGGGCCTCTGAAGCTTTCTTT. Translation gives CAISVGAGASEAFF.

Turning to this clonotype: A much larger clone differs from this one at a single base, so this may be a read error. V is TRBV5-5 and J is TRBJ1-4; D is uncertain. This CDR3 is 14 amino acids long. The V end lost 7 bases, the J end lost 5 bases, and 15 bases lay between the germline ends. In germline, CDR1 is SGHKS, CDR2 YYEKEE (reference sequence). As DNA, the CDR3 is TGTGCCAGCGGCCTCCGCGGGGAAAATGAAAAACTGTTTTTT. Its protein is CASGLRGENEKLFF.

A remark on this clonotype: Possible read error: a much larger clone is one base away. This chain joins TRBV19 and TRBJ1-5; 10 nucleotides align to TRBD1. Germline V gene lookup returns CDR1 LNHDA and CDR2 SQIVND (reference sequence). This CDR3 has 14 amino acids. CDR3 sequence (DNA): TGTGCCAGTAATAGGGACAGGGGAAATCGGCCCCAGCATTTT. It is translated as CASNRDRGNRPQHF.

The gene calls are TRBV7-2 and TRBJ1-3, with 7 bases that match TRBD1. The junction had 7 bases not matched to a gene; V was cut back by 3 bases and J by 2 bases. Germline assignment: CDR1 SGHTA and CDR2 FQGNSA. The CDR3 is 16 amino acids. The CDR3 DNA reads TGTGCCAGCAGCTTGGGCAGGGACAGTGCTGGAAACACCATATATTTT. The encoded protein is CASSLGRDSAGNTIYF. Drawing the rest from reference TRBV7-2 and TRBJ1-3, the complete variable domain is GAGVSQSPSNKVTEKGKDVELRCDPISGHTALYWYRQSLGQGLEFLIYFQGNSAPDKSGLPSDRFSAERTGGSVSTLTIQRTQQEDSAVYLCASSLGRDSAGNTIYFGEGSWLTVV.

This clonotype has a count of ten or more. This rearrangement joins TRBV6-6 to TRBJ2-7, with TRBD2 identical over 10 bases. CDR1 MNHNY and CDR2 SVGAGI come from the germline V gene (reference sequence). The V and J ends lost 6 bases and 0 bases, in that order; junction bases with no gene match: 11. The CDR3 spans 17 residues. In DNA, the CDR3 is TGTGCCAGCAGACTCGCCGGGACTAGCGTAGCCTCCTACGAGCAGTACTTC. This codes for CASRLAGTSVASYEQYF.

The chain has TRBV6-2 or TRBV6-3 and TRBJ2-2, with 8 bases aligning to TRBD1. The CDR3 covers 14 residues. Germline values: CDR1 MNHEY, CDR2 SVGEGT. V was pared by 9 bases and J by 0 bases, with 3 bases of the junction left unmatched. As DNA, the CDR3 is TGTGCCAGGACAGGGGCCCCGAACACCGGGGAGCTGTTTTTT. As protein: CARTGAPNTGELFF.

The chain employs TRBV13 and TRBJ2-2, with 9 bases fitting TRBD2. Germline lookup yields CDR1 PRHDT and CDR2 FYEKMQ (reference sequence). The CDR3 sequence is 15 residues long. Trimming removed 4 bases from V and 7 bases from J; junction bases left unmatched: 7. CDR3 in amino acids: CASSYAAGGIGELFF. The CDR3 region has the DNA TGTGCCAGCAGCTACGCAGCGGGAGGAATCGGGGAGCTGTTTTTT.

Concerning this clonotype itself: A much larger clone is a single base away; this may be a read error. The chain employs TRBV5-1 and TRBJ2-2; D is undetermined. CDR3 length equals 16 residues. Trimming pared 0 bases from V and 0 bases from J, leaving 9 bases between. Germline V CDR1 and CDR2: SGHRS, YFSETQ. The CDR3 loop reads CASSLVSNANTGELFF. In DNA, the CDR3 is TGCGCCAGCAGCTTGGTTTCTAACGCGAACACCGGGGAGCTGTTTTTT.

This chain uses TRBV9 with TRBJ1-2; maybe TRBD1 (5 bases). V dropped 0 bases and J dropped 7 bases, with 16 bases sitting between them. Per germline, CDR1 SGDLS and CDR2 YYNGEE. The CDR3 consists of 15 residues. CDR3 nucleotides: TGTGCCAGCAGCGTAGGGGGTGGGGGAGGACGTGGCTACACCTTC. This sequence encodes CASSVGGGGGRGYTF.

This clonotype was found many times. The chain carries TRBV7-3 and TRBJ1-2; possible D gene TRBD1, 6 bases. Trimming removed 6 bases at V and 3 bases at J, with 8 bases between. CDR1 is SGHTA, CDR2 FQGTGA, per germline. The CDR3 runs to 12 residues. The CDR3 sequence: CASSPGDYGYTF. CDR3 nucleotides: TGTGCCAGCAGTCCAGGGGACTATGGCTACACCTTC.

The V and J genes are TRBV29-1 and TRBJ1-1; TRBD1 matches at 7 bases. The CDR3 length is 14 residues. Trimming removed 2 bases from V and 0 bases from J; junction bases left unmatched: 3. The germline V gene encodes CDR1 SQVTM and CDR2 ANQGSEA. CDR3 amino acids: CSVERQGMNTEAFF. The CDR3 coding sequence is TGCAGCGTTGAAAGACAGGGTATGAACACTGAAGCTTTCTTT.

V and J are TRBV2 and TRBJ2-4, with 9 bases matching TRBD1. Germline assignment: CDR1 SNHLY and CDR2 FYNNEI. With V trimmed by 5 bases and J by 4 bases, 3 bases remained unmatched. This CDR3 contains 14 residues. The chain's CDR3 is CASSSGQGKNIQYF. CDR3 coding DNA: TGTGCCAGCAGTTCTGGACAGGGGAAAAACATTCAGTACTTC.